These 9 T cell receptor beta chains share one sample of origin, sequenced in a study of spatial heterogeneity in lung cancer. MiXCR was run by TCRdb on the 5' RACE reads, yielding one entry per CDR3 protein. The repertoire holds just over 25,000 distinct CDR3 sequences, with about 13% as singletons. Time point here: sample taken at primary tumor resection. In each case, whole RNA from tumor, nontumor lung or frozen PBMC was sequenced unsorted. The material sequenced was PBMCs, taken at surgery. Receptors originate from a female donor with early-stage non-small cell lung cancer.

This clonotype has ten or more counts. J is TRBJ2-7 and V is TRBV12-3 or TRBV12-4; TRBD2 aligns across 16 bases. The CDR3 totals 23 residues. The ends lost 8 bases at V and 3 bases at J; junction bases unmatched: 28. CDR3 sequence reads: CASLRSPGGTSGRAGPDNYEQYF. The CDR3 coding sequence is TGTGCCAGCCTAAGAAGTCCCGGAGGGACTAGCGGGAGGGCCGGCCCCGACAACTACGAGCAGTACTTC.

This clonotype was detected ten times or more. The chain has TRBV7-2 and TRBJ2-5; 10 bases fit TRBD2. Trimming at V came to 3 bases and at J to 5 bases, leaving 15 bases not matched to a gene. The V gene's germline CDR1 is SGHTA and CDR2 FQGNSA. This CDR3 has 18 amino acids. The CDR3 loop reads CASSFSQAPAGGRETQYF. The CDR3 DNA follows: TGTGCCAGCAGCTTCTCCCAGGCCCCAGCGGGGGGGCGCGAGACCCAGTACTTC.

This clonotype was seen many times. V is TRBV3-1 and J is TRBJ2-7; maybe TRBD2 (6 bases). V was shortened by 4 bases and J by 2 bases, with 15 bases between the two germline ends. This CDR3 contains 15 residues. Germline CDR1 LGHDT, CDR2 YNNKEL (reference sequence). CDR3 bases: TGTGCCAGCAGCCTGGGGATTAGCGGCACCTACGAGCAGTACTTC. It encodes CASSLGISGTYEQYF.

This clonotype was picked up many times. This chain uses TRBV4-2 with TRBJ2-1, with 8 nucleotides matching TRBD2. The germline gives CDR1 LGHNA, CDR2 YNFKEQ. Unmatched junction bases numbered 7, after V lost 0 bases and J lost 6 bases. The CDR3 length is 16 residues. The CDR3 coding sequence is TGTGCCAGCAGCCAAGATTTGGCGGGAGGCGCCAATGAGCAGTTCTTC. It encodes CASSQDLAGGANEQFF.

This clonotype was recorded at least ten times. CDR3 in DNA: TGTGCCAGCAGGAGCGGGGGGGCCTGGGAGCTGTTTTTT. Translated, it gives CASRSGGAWELFF. V and J are TRBV11-2 and TRBJ2-2, with TRBD2 matching 10 bases. V gave up 6 bases and J gave up 9 bases; unmatched junction bases: 4. This CDR3 is built from 13 residues. CDR1 and CDR2 (germline): SGHAT, FQNNGV.

The chain has TRBV28 and TRBJ2-7; the D is unclear. V lost 5 bases and J lost 1, with 18 bases in between. CDR1 and CDR2 from the germline V gene are MDHEN and SYDVKM. The CDR3 has 16 residues. CDR3 sequence: CASSIRGPLVSYEQYV. The CDR3 coding sequence is TGTGCCAGCAGTATCCGAGGTCCTTTGGTTTCCTACGAGCAGTACGTC.

V gene TRBV2 combines with J gene TRBJ2-1; D unclear. V was cut by 7 bases and J by 3 bases, with 13 bases left in between. The CDR3 consists of 14 residues. The germline CDR1 and CDR2 sequences are SNHLY and FYNNEI. This chain's CDR3 is CASNPSRVYNEQFF. DNA of the CDR3: TGTGCCAGCAACCCGTCCCGGGTCTACAATGAGCAGTTCTTC.

On this clonotype itself: One junction end disagrees with the germline gene, perhaps due to a read error. J is TRBJ2-2 and V is TRBV12-3 or TRBV12-4; D is perhaps TRBD2 (7 bases). The CDR3 contains 14 residues. CDR3 region: CASSFVGGPGEQFF. CDR3 in DNA: TGTGCCAGCAGTTTCGTCGGGGGGCCCGGGGAGCAGTTTTTT.

This clonotype was counted only a few times. The J gene is TRBJ2-1, the V gene TRBV5-6; 9 nucleotides match TRBD1. With V trimmed by 4 bases and J by 2 bases, 22 bases remained unmatched. This CDR3 comprises 21 residues. CDR1 is SGHDT and CDR2 is YYEEEE in the germline V gene. The DNA of the CDR3 is TGTGCCAGCAGCCCAGGAACCGGGACAGGGTGGGTCAGCCGTACCTACAATGAGCAGTTCTTC. Its protein product is CASSPGTGTGWVSRTYNEQFF. The full variable domain, rest sourced from reference TRBV5-6 and TRBJ2-1, is DAGVTQSPTHLIKTRGQQVTLRCSPKSGHDTVSWYQQALGQGPQFIFQYYEEEERQRGNFPDRFSGHQFPNYSSELNVNALLLGDSALYLCASSPGTGTGWVSRTYNEQFFGPGTRLTVL.